This T cell receptor (beta chain) was sequenced in a study of read filtering for tumor transcriptome and immune sequencing (dated by TCRdb to the early 2020s). In the study overall: Of the patients in the cohort, about 17 were male and around 14 were female, and their mean age was approximately 66 years, with a range of about 45 to 80. By revised international staging, fewer than ten patients were R-ISS I, fewer than 20 were R-ISS II and over 5 were R-ISS III. As a main aim, a read-filtering strategy for immune repertoire data was addressed, with the specific question being whether clonotypes supported by a single read should be removed. TCR repertoires obtained by targeted immune repertoire sequencing and by bulk whole-transcriptome sequencing performed on the same bone marrow samples were compared. After DNase treatment, whole-transcriptome libraries were prepared with the TruSeq RNA Access Library Prep Kit. Per sample, about 4.05 to 10.27 million TCR-region mapped reads were obtained with IR-seq, compared with only about 80 to 1,300 with RNA-seq.

Bone marrow was sampled from every patient at the time of active disease. Ficoll-Hypaque density gradient centrifugation was used to isolate bone marrow mononuclear cells. To remove myeloma plasma cells, the cells were labeled with CD138 magnetic microbeads on a MACS separator, and CD138-negative cells were then collected by negative selection. Purity of the isolated cells was checked by flow cytometry on an Attune NxT using CD138 antibodies. TRIzol reagent was used to extract total RNA, which was then quantified with a NanoDrop spectrophotometer. Paired RNA-seq and IR-seq were performed on the CD138-negative bone marrow sample of each patient. Many counts were recorded for this clonotype. Its antigen is still unknown. No base quality information exists; no much larger clone differs at one position. Overall results and qualifications from the work: When single-read clonotypes were removed, the proportions of shared clonotypes in IR-seq and RNA-seq correlated more strongly. The sorted CD138-negative fraction was a mixed bone marrow immune population, not purified T cells. In IR-seq, roughly 79% of clonotypes but 3.5% to 4% of total reads were represented by single-read clonotypes, whereas in RNA-seq, around 73% of clonotypes and approximately 44% of reads were represented by single-read clonotypes. IR-seq captured clonotypes at much higher depth and more reliably than RNA-seq, and smaller IR-seq throughput sufficed to identify most shared clonotypes.

The CDR3 contains 15 residues, cysteine and phenylalanine counted. The DNA shown is the 45-base CDR3, in frame from base 1. The germline V gene gives CDR1 as SGHAT and CDR2 as FQNNGV. Trimming at the junction amounts to 8 bases on V and 6 bases on J, and the germline ends lie 20 bases apart. The Immunoverse kit was used to build TCR libraries from around 420 ng RNA, with molecular barcoded adaptors covering alpha/delta and beta/gamma chains. TCR library preparation was performed with the same RNA that was used for transcriptome sequencing. Sequencing of the TCR libraries was done on an Illumina HiSeq 4000 with 2 x 150 cycles. The authors' pipeline ran thus. MiXCR aligned TCR reads to human V, D, J and C references and assembled the aligned reads into CDR3 clonotypes, with quality filtering and error correction included. Clonotype counts and gene usage diversity were analyzed with the tcR package in R. Raw mapping reads were checked after the RNA-seq reads had been mapped by STAR aligner version 2.5.3a onto the human GRCh37 genome. IR-seq fastq files were randomly downsampled with Seqtk 1.3 to test the effect of sequencing depth on detected clonotypes. TCRdb took the public reads, trimmed them with fastp at Q25, ran MiXCR for clone calling and kept in-frame beta chains. For every CDR3 protein sequence, its rows merge into one entry that carries the most common genes and DNA. In this record, the V and J calls reflect TCRdb's handling and not the investigators' own analysis. This sample is represented by fewer than 50,000 distinct CDR3 sequences; roughly 15% of them were singletons. Of the sample, 25% to 35% falls within the top ten clones.

The chain is encoded by TRBV11-2 joined to TRBJ2-1; the D segment may tentatively be TRBD1 or TRBD2, each giving 5 matched bases. This TCR came from a donor at least 40 years old with multiple myeloma. Sequencing was done on a sample of a population of CD138-negative cells sorted from bone marrow. The cell subset or site label, read with the paper, signifies: bone marrow mononuclear cells depleted of CD138+ plasma/myeloma cells by negative magnetic selection. CDR3 protein: CASGQIWGRFNEQFF. The nucleotide sequence is TGTGCCAGCGGGCAAATTTGGGGACGGTTCAATGAGCAGTTCTTC.